This paragraph covers one TCR beta chain sequence. These data come from a study of CD8 T cells in Susac syndrome. Germline V CDR1 and CDR2: SNHLY, FYNNEI. V shed 4 bases and J 0 bases; nucleotides not matched to a gene: 3. The CDR3 totals 16 residues. The healthy controls were matched to patients by age and sex. The RNA input was about 0.45 to 1 ug, and it was reverse transcribed with random hexamers. Across 54 Vbeta and 13 Jbeta, immunoSEQ multiplex PCR amplified TCR beta CDR3. TCRdb processed the immunoSEQ multiplex PCR reads anew with MiXCR; each CDR3 protein has one entry. The profile covers about 190,000 distinct CDR3 sequences, with roughly 94% appearing a single time and under 0.12% taken by the ten largest.

This chain joins TRBV2 and TRBJ2-1; 10 positions agree with TRBD1. Material for sequencing was CD4+ T cells from PBMCs. The origin of this receptor is a human donor in good health. CDR3 amino acids: CASSGTGGPSYNEQFF. The CDR3 bases are TGTGCCAGCAGTGGGACAGGGGGACCCTCCTACAATGAGCAGTTCTTC.